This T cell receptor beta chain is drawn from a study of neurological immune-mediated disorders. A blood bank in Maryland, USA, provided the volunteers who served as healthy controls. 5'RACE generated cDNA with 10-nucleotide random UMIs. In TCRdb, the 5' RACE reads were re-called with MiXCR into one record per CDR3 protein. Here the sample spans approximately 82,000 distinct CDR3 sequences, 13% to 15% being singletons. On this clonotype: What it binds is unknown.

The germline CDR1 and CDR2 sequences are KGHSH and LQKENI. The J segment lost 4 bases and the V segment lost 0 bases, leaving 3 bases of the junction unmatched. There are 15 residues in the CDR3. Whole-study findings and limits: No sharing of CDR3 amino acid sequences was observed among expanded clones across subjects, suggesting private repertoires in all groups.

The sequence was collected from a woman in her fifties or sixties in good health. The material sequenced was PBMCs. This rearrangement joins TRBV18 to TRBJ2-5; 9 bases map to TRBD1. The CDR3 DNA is TGTGCCAGCTCACCACCGCCGACAGGGGGAGAGACCCAGTACTTC. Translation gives CASSPPPTGGETQYF.